Below, one TCR beta chain is given with its context. The antigen this receptor binds is unknown. No much larger clonotype is one base removed from it; base qualities were not supplied. Libraries came from 5' RACE. Data came from an Illumina HiSeq 2000. A universal primer binding site was added through template switching, and the final cDNA carried a unique molecular identifier so that TCR cDNA molecules could be counted accurately. Specific primers in the conserved constant-segment region were used to synthesize first-strand cDNA for the TCR alpha and beta chains. To control for contamination, each cDNA library was double barcoded with a SMART-Mk sample barcode plus Illumina barcodes. TruSeq adapter sequences, together with Illumina sample barcodes, were added in two successive PCR steps. The TCR alpha and beta cDNA libraries were sequenced on the Illumina HiSeq platform using custom primers. The paper's processing steps were these. Raw reads were processed with MiGEC to extract unique molecular identifiers, and MiXCR was used to determine CDR3 positions. Recombination models were inferred per individual with the repgenHMM and IGoR tools using an EM algorithm. Shared clonotypes were analyzed with the tcR package in R, and sharing was normalized by the product of cloneset sizes. Out-of-frame nonproductive sequences were analyzed to study raw recombination free of thymic and clonal selection effects. TCRdb took the public reads, trimmed them with fastp at Q25, ran MiXCR for clone calling and kept in-frame beta chains. Each CDR3 protein appears once, grouped with its most common genes and DNA. TCRdb, not the original authors, processed these V and J calls. For this sample the table gives approximately 590,000 distinct CDR3 sequences, of which 9% to 10% were detected only once. Clones ranked in the top ten supply around 3% of the sample.

This entry is derived from a study of identical twins (TCRdb year 2016). Regarding the study in general: To test whether fetal clonotypes persist, this study deep-sequenced TCR alpha and beta repertoires from monozygotic twins, from unrelated adults of various ages, and from cord blood. To rule out contamination, replicate twin experiments were performed at different times with different library preparation protocols. Overall results and qualifications from the work: Abundant cord blood beta clonotypes had fewer insertions, young adult naive repertoires showed a similar but weaker trend, and memory repertoires showed no such trend. Conclusions relied on cross-sectional statistical analysis, since the same donors could not be followed over many years. Out-of-frame TCR alpha sharing in monozygotic twins was systematically underestimated by recombination models, whereas sharing between unrelated individuals was in agreement with the recombination models. Compared with coincidental sharing between unrelated individuals, out-of-frame TCR alpha sequences shared between twins had an excess of sequences with low generation probability. Invariant T cells such as MAIT and iNKT could partly confound zero-insertion analyses, though diverse VJ usage argued against this for most clonotypes. The excess sharing between twins in beta out-of-frame sequences was weaker because fewer shared sequences reduced the signal-to-noise ratio.

Reading from cysteine to phenylalanine, the CDR3 counts 15 amino acids. Only the CDR3 part of the read is kept: 45 bases, read in frame from the first base. From V the trimming removes 2 bases and from J it removes 7 bases, while the gene matches leave 6 bases of the junction unaccounted for. Only healthy Caucasian donors were included. The twin cohort consisted of three pairs of female monozygotic twins, all aged about 18 to 29 years. RNA for TCR libraries was isolated from peripheral blood mononuclear cells. These same records also appear under a second study, on yellow fever vaccine responses in identical twins. According to the second study: According to the authors, the vaccine-induced T cell response in identical twins seemed to be partly convergent and partly specific to each individual. The study precisely tracked vaccine-responding T cell clones in identical twins.

The rearranged segments are TRBV12-3 or TRBV12-4 and TRBJ2-1; the central 9 bases match TRBD2. What was sequenced was PBMCs. The receptor was isolated from a woman aged 18-29 years in good health. The CDR3 protein sequence reads: CASSLKPLAGNEQFF. The nucleotides read TGTGCCAGCAGTTTAAAACCCCTAGCGGGAAATGAGCAGTTCTTC.